The sequence of this T cell receptor beta chain was determined in a study of T cells in Graves' hyperthyroidism and ophthalmopathy (dated by TCRdb to the late 2010s). With respect to the entire study: Peripheral blood was sampled at the time of initial diagnosis, prior to any treatment. To identify TCR V-J signatures that set the groups apart, the researchers used a discovery cohort of more than 95 patients, made up of 40 to 45 with Graves' ophthalmopathy and approximately 57 with stable Graves' hyperthyroidism. Whether ophthalmopathy could be predicted prospectively was tested in an independent validation cohort made up of 18 to 20 hyperthyroidism patients plus 17 patients who later progressed to ophthalmopathy. For training and testing, the roughly 93 patients in the discovery cohort were randomly divided in a 7:3 ratio. In addition, the study compared T-cell repertoires in thyroid tissue and in blood from a handful of Graves' hyperthyroidism patients. After sampling, hyperthyroidism patients received methimazole starting at 30 mg daily, and ophthalmopathy patients received high-dose intravenous methylprednisolone. The paper reports TCR Vbeta CDR3 sequencing of over 120 peripheral blood samples: 43 ophthalmopathy, about 75 hyperthyroidism and 17 progressor patients. The paper's findings and limits, for the study overall: Most expanded thyroid clonotypes (frequency above 0.001) were also detected in blood, a finding suggesting that blood repertoires may reflect thyroid immune responses. In validation, progression to ophthalmopathy was predicted by the model with 70.59% sensitivity and around 75% specificity, a median of approximately 6.5 months before onset. Ophthalmopathy was separated from stable hyperthyroidism by a 13 V-J signature model, with approximately 85% sensitivity and approximately 81% specificity obtained in cross-validation and 80%/75% obtained in testing. Sample size was not statistically predetermined, and blinding of investigators to group allocation was not performed.

Relative to germline, V is 6 bases shorter and J is 0 bases shorter, with 8 bases between their ends. In the germline V gene, CDR1 corresponds to SNHLY and CDR2 to FYNNEI. The CDR3 sequence holds 13 residues, the cysteine and phenylalanine included. Kept here is only the CDR3 DNA, which spans 39 bases and is read in frame from base 1. The TCR beta CDR3 regions were amplified from RNA transcripts. A first-round RT-PCR of the TCR CDR3 used the HTBI primer set with the Qiagen OneStep RT-PCR kit. The libraries were constructed in a second round of multiplex PCR and then size-selected and purified. The libraries were sequenced on an Illumina HiSeq2000 using paired-end 100 bp reads. The published analysis was carried out like this. SOAPnuke was used to process the raw data, removing reads that contained adapters or uncalled bases, had a mean Phred below 15, or lacked an exact match to the constant primer or identifier. High-quality paired reads were merged using COPE v1.2.5, and each unique nucleotide sequence was defined as a clonotype. MiTCR v1.1 was used to align the clonotypes against IMGT TRBV, TRBD and TRBJ reference segments. Analysis was restricted to V-J combinations with a frequency above 0.0001, which covered about 99% of repertoires. The TCS score was defined as F50 (clonal expansion) divided by E x V (chaos), with BLOSUM62-based TCRdist calculated between CDR3 peptides within each V-J. Welch's t-statistics and random forest reduced fewer than 550 V-J features to around 14, which were used in a naive Bayes classifier (R e1071). The raw public data were reprocessed by TCRdb itself: fastp quality trimming at Q25, MiXCR clonotype calling, in-frame beta chains only. Merged by CDR3 protein, the rows form single entries marked with the most common genes and DNA. The V and J calls here are based on TCRdb, not the publication. In all, the sample holds 360,000 or so distinct CDR3 sequences, and 19% of those were seen once. The ten largest clones capture about 3.7% of the sample.

Stable Graves' hyperthyroidism was defined as no progression to ophthalmopathy during 18 months of follow-up. The hyperthyroidism patients were between 18 and 65 years old and newly diagnosed, with a disease duration of less than 2 months. The study excluded patients with uncontrolled infections, other autoimmune diseases, pregnancy or lactation. Diagnoses were established on the basis of clinical symptoms, serum thyroxine and TRAb, thyroid ultrasound, and orbital computed tomography. Ficoll-Paque density gradient centrifugation was used to isolate PBMCs from approximately 11 ml of fresh peripheral blood. Total RNA was extracted with Trizol reagent, and quality was checked on an Agilent 2100 Bioanalyzer. This clonotype has ten or more counts. The target of this receptor is not known. Within one base of it there is no much larger clone, and no base qualities were kept.

The TCR sequence derives from a woman between 18 and 29 years old with Graves' hyperthyroidism. Recombination joined TRBV2 with TRBJ1-1, with the identity of the D gene unclear. Sequenced input: blood. The base sequence is TGTGCCAGCAGAGAGAGCATGAACACTGAAGCTTTCTTT. It translates to CASRESMNTEAFF. The CDR3, completed at both ends by the reference TRBV2 and TRBJ1-1 genes, gives the full variable domain EPEVTQTPSHQVTQMGQEVILRCVPISNHLYFYWYRQILGQKVEFLVSFYNNEISEKSEIFDDQFSVERPDGSNFTLKIRSTKLEDSAMYFCASRESMNTEAFFGQGTRLTVV.